Listed here are 14 T cell receptor beta chains from one sample, sequenced in a study of low-dose radiotherapy and immunotherapy resistance in tumors. Primers used for first-strand cDNA, a TRAV- and TRBV-specific set, covered both alpha and beta chains. A roughly 20-cycle PCR with a constant-region primer and V-primer adapter amplified TCRs. TCRdb re-called the reads through MiXCR, storing one row per CDR3 protein. Altogether around 99,000 distinct CDR3 sequences are present, 9.4% being singletons, with the ten largest covering roughly 1%. The sample's time point: before trial treatment. Sequences were derived from PBMCs, sampled before treatment. Receptors originate from a male donor with prostate cancer.

The chain has TRBV2 and TRBJ1-1; D perhaps matches TRBD1 (5 bases). This CDR3 has 14 residues. Trimming shortened V by 7 bases and J by 1 base, and 13 bases separated the two germline ends. Germline CDR1 reads SNHLY; CDR2 reads FYNNEI. The CDR3 reads CASTGGVGNTEAFF. CDR3 bases: TGTGCCAGCACCGGGGGGGTCGGGAACACTGAAGCTTTCTTT.

On this clonotype: Since a far larger clone is one base different, this is likely a read error. The J gene is TRBJ2-7, the V gene TRBV11-1; TRBD2 might be the D (5 bases). The germline V and J ends were trimmed by 5 bases and 7 bases, with 12 bases remaining between them. Germline V gives CDR1 SGHAT, CDR2 FQDESV (reference sequence). This CDR3 has 12 residues. Here the CDR3 DNA reads TGTGCCAGCAGCGCCCGACGGGGTGAGCAGTACTTC. Translated: CASSARRGEQYF.

This clonotype was seen many times. V gene TRBV7-2 combines with J gene TRBJ1-5, with D unresolved. Trimming left V 5 bases short and J 5 bases short, with 13 bases between. The CDR3 spans 14 residues. The V gene's germline CDR1 is SGHTA and CDR2 FQGNSA. CDR3 sequence (DNA): TGTGCCAGCAGCCTACGGTCCTCTTATCAGCCCCAGCATTTT. This encodes CASSLRSSYQPQHF.

On this clonotype itself: One base away lies a much larger clone, so this may be a sequencing read error. The J gene is TRBJ1-6, the V gene TRBV20-1, with D tentatively TRBD1 (5 bases). The CDR3 runs 15 residues. Germline V lookup: CDR1 DFQATT, CDR2 SNEGSKA (reference sequence). This CDR3 reads CSVPTGAFTNSHLHF. CDR3 nucleotides: TGCAGTGTCCCAACCGGGGCATTTACGAATTCACACCTCCACTTT.

Ten or more counts support this clonotype. This rearrangement joins TRBV9 to TRBJ2-6, with no clear D. This CDR3 has 17 residues. The V gene's germline CDR1 is SGDLS and CDR2 YYNGEE. Between the trimmed V and J ends, which lost 0 bases and 1 base, there was a span of 11 bases. CDR3 in amino acids: CASSVALGNSGANVLTF. In DNA form, the CDR3 reads TGTGCCAGCAGCGTAGCTCTGGGGAATTCTGGGGCCAACGTCCTGACTTTC.

This clonotype appeared many times. J is TRBJ2-3 and V is TRBV12-3 or TRBV12-4; no reliable D call. V was trimmed by 6 bases and J by 0 bases, leaving 1 base between them. The CDR3 contains 11 residues. This CDR3 reads CASRSTDTQYF. CDR3 DNA sequence: TGTGCCAGCAGGAGCACAGATACGCAGTATTTT.

This clonotype has ten or more counts. The gene calls are TRBV10-3 and TRBJ2-3; 13 positions match TRBD2. The V segment lost 6 bases and the J segment 4 bases; nucleotides outside the gene matches: 10. This CDR3 contains 17 residues. Germline CDR1 ENHRY, CDR2 SYGVKD. The CDR3 DNA reads as TGTGCCATCAGCGAACTACTAGCGGGAGGGCCGGCAGATACGCAGTATTTT. Translating gives CAISELLAGGPADTQYF.

This clonotype was counted at least ten times. The chain recombines TRBV12-3 or TRBV12-4 with TRBJ1-6, with 9 bases identical to TRBD1. After removal of 8 bases from V and 7 bases from J, the junction contained 6 bases not matched to a gene. This CDR3 has 14 residues. Written as DNA, the CDR3 is TGTGCCAGCGCCACTGGACAGGGGAATTCACCCCTCCACTTT. It specifies CASATGQGNSPLHF.

This clonotype was observed at least ten times. The chain uses TRBV2 and TRBJ2-1; the match to TRBD2 covers 16 bases. V trimming: 5 bases; J trimming: 15 bases; junction bases outside the gene matches: 7. This CDR3 is built from 14 residues. Looked up from germline, CDR1 is SNHLY and CDR2 is FYNNEI. The CDR3 loop reads CASSTGTSGRVGFF. In DNA, the CDR3 is TGTGCCAGCAGTACCGGGACTAGCGGGAGGGTGGGGTTCTTC.

This clonotype was counted many times. The chain joins TRBV5-6 to TRBJ1-2, with D possibly being TRBD1 (5 bases). From germline, CDR1 is SGHDT and CDR2 YYEEEE. This CDR3 is 17 amino acids long. V lost 4 bases and J 4 bases, leaving 23 bases between the germline ends. In nucleotides, the CDR3 is TGTGCCAGCAGCCTCCTTGTCCGGGACCCGGCAGGCTATGGCTACACCTTC. This gives the protein CASSLLVRDPAGYGYTF.

This clonotype has at least ten counts. The gene calls are TRBV27 and TRBJ2-1; either TRBD1 or TRBD2 may fit D (6 bases each). Germline lookup yields CDR1 MNHEY and CDR2 SMNVEV (reference sequence). The V and J ends lost 7 bases and 5 bases respectively, with 15 bases between them. The CDR3 length is 14 residues. CDR3 amino acids: CASTRGGPDNEQFF. The CDR3 nucleotides are TGTGCCAGCACCAGAGGGGGGCCCGACAATGAGCAGTTCTTC.

This clonotype was observed many times. J is TRBJ2-3 and V is TRBV4-3, with TRBD2 identical over 10 bases. The CDR3 runs to 15 residues. Germline V lookup: CDR1 LGHNA, CDR2 YSLEER. V trimming: 0 bases; J trimming: 11 bases; junction bases outside the gene matches: 8. The CDR3 loop reads CASSQDWTSGWWQYF. DNA of the CDR3: TGCGCCAGCAGCCAAGATTGGACTAGCGGCTGGTGGCAGTATTTT.

This clonotype has ten or more counts. The chain couples TRBV24-1 to TRBJ1-1; 11 nucleotides line up with TRBD1. Germline values: CDR1 KGHDR, CDR2 SFDVKD. The CDR3 consists of 15 residues. Germline trimming cut 3 bases from V and 8 bases from J; bases unmatched to any gene: 7. This CDR3 is CATSDGGQGGLEAFF. CDR3 nucleotide sequence: TGTGCCACCAGTGATGGGGGACAGGGGGGCTTGGAAGCTTTCTTT.

This clonotype has at least ten counts. The gene calls are TRBV7-2 and TRBJ2-7; perhaps TRBD1 as D (5 bases). The CDR3 length is 15 residues. The V end lost 1 base, the J end lost 0 bases, and 10 bases lay between the germline ends. Germline-derived CDR1 and CDR2 are SGHTA and FQGNSA. The CDR3 bases are TGTGCCAGCAGCTTAGGGGGCAGGTCCTCCTACGAGCAGTACTTC. This translates into CASSLGGRSSYEQYF.